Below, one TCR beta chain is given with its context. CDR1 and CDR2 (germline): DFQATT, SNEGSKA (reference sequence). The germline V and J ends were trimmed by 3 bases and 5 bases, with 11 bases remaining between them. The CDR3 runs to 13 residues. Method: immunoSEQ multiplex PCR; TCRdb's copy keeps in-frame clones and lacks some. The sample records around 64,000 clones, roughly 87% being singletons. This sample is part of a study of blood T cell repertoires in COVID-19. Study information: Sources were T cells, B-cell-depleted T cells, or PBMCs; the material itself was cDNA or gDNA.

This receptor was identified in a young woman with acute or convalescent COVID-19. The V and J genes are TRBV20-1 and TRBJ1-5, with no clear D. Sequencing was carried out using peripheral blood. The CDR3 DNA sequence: TGCAGTGCTAGTATGGCAGAGGATCAGCCCCAGCATTTT. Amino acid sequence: CSASMAEDQPQHF.